This TCR beta chain is drawn from a study of cytomegalovirus exposure and HLA in healthy donors. This PCR relied on a set of 60 Vbeta primers and 13 Jbeta primers. Assay used: immunoSEQ multiplex PCR; TCRdb lists only in-frame clones, some missing. The sample consists of fewer than 150,000 clones, around 82% of them appearing once. This clone was observed a handful of times. Germline lookup yields CDR1 SGHRS and CDR2 YFSETQ. The CDR3 consists of 15 residues. Trimming shortened V by 4 bases and J by 0 bases, and 11 bases separated the two germline ends. The sample consisted of PBMCs. The chain carries TRBV5-1 and TRBJ1-3; D is ambiguous. This receptor was obtained from a man aged 50-59 years in good health and CMV-seronegative. The CDR3 is CASSPQATSGNTIYF. CDR3 coding DNA: TGCGCCAGCAGCCCTCAGGCGACCTCTGGAAACACCATATATTTT.